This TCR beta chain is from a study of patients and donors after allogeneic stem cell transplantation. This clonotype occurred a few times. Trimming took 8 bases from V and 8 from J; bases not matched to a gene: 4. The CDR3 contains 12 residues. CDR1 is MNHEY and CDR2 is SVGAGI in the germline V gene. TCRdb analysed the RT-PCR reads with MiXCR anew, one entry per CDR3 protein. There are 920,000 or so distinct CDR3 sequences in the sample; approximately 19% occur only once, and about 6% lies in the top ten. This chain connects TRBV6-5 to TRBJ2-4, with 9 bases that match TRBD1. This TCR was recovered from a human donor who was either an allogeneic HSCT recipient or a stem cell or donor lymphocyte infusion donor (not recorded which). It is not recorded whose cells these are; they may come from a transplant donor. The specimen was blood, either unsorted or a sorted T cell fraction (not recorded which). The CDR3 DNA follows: TGTGCCAGCCTGGGACAGGGTGACATTCAGTACTTC. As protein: CASLGQGDIQYF.